This paragraph reports one T cell receptor beta chain. These data are taken from a study of cytomegalovirus exposure and HLA in healthy donors. The germline gives CDR1 MNHNS, CDR2 SASEGT. The CDR3 totals 12 residues. V dropped 7 bases and J dropped 4 bases, with 10 bases sitting between them. The repertoire was sequenced with immunoSEQ multiplex PCR; TCRdb's copy has only in-frame clones and lacks some. The sample has 200,000 to 250,000 clones, over 75% seen once; the top ten hold 2% to 2.5%. This receptor was identified in a woman under 30 in good health and CMV-seropositive. Sequencing was carried out using PBMCs. The chain couples TRBV6-1 to TRBJ1-1, with D unclear. CDR3 amino acids: CASTPGSTEAFF. The CDR3 coding sequence is TGTGCCAGCACCCCCGGTAGCACTGAAGCTTTCTTT.